These 21 T cell receptor beta chains were sequenced from one sample in a study of blood T cell repertoires in COVID-19 (TCRdb year 2020). Library method: the immunoSEQ multiplex PCR assay. Drawn from immuneACCESS, this table holds only the in-frame rearrangements with V and J called that TCRdb kept. Clones are partly lost; checked studies trace under half to an unresolved V gene and leave the rest unexplained. The sample table holds roughly 120,000 clones, of which 90% to 95% were seen once. Around 2% of the sample is in the top ten clones. Sequencing input: peripheral blood. The receptors derive from a man in his fifties with COVID-19, enrolled during active disease.

V usage is TRBV6-1 and J usage is TRBJ2-5; 8 bases agree with TRBD1. Germline CDR1 and CDR2: MNHNS and SASEGT. Trimming removed 3 bases from V and 1 base from J; junction bases left unmatched: 1. This CDR3 spans 14 amino acids. The chain's CDR3 is CASSDRGRQETQYF. The CDR3 DNA is TGTGCCAGCAGTGACAGGGGGCGCCAAGAGACCCAGTACTTC.

This clone was observed a single time. The chain is built from TRBV5-8 and TRBJ1-5; TRBD1 matches at 11 bases. This CDR3 is 15 amino acids long. The V and J ends lost 4 bases and 4 bases, in that order; junction bases with no gene match: 4. The germline V gene has CDR1 SGHTS and CDR2 YDEGEE. The CDR3 sequence: CASSKGTGGNQPQHF. As DNA, the CDR3 is TGTGCCAGCAGCAAAGGGACAGGGGGTAATCAGCCCCAGCATTTT.

The V gene is TRBV5-8, the J gene TRBJ1-2; 9 bases match TRBD1. CDR1 is SGHTS, CDR2 YDEGEE, per germline. The CDR3 sequence is 14 residues long. V dropped 4 bases and J dropped 7; count of bases not matched to a gene: 8. The DNA of the CDR3 is TGTGCCAGCAGCCGAACACAGGGGGCCACTGGCTACACCTTC. Translation gives CASSRTQGATGYTF.

The chain combines TRBV18 with TRBJ2-4; no definite D call. This CDR3 spans 14 amino acids. Germline values: CDR1 KGHSH, CDR2 LQKENI. Trimming removed 3 bases from V and 0 bases from J, with 6 bases in between. CDR3 coding DNA: TGTGCCAGCTCACCCTCCCCAGCCAAAAACATTCAGTACTTC. Translated: CASSPSPAKNIQYF.

The chain is built from TRBV6-1 and TRBJ2-7; 7 bases match TRBD1. Germline CDR1 reads MNHNS; CDR2 reads SASEGT. J gave up 0 bases and V 5 bases, and 4 bases lay outside the gene matches. The length of the CDR3 is 14 residues. Here the CDR3 reads CASSYYRGSYEQYF. CDR3 bases: TGTGCCAGCAGTTATTACAGGGGCTCCTACGAGCAGTACTTC.

V gene TRBV9 combines with J gene TRBJ2-2; D perhaps matches TRBD2 (6 bases). Germline assignment: CDR1 SGDLS and CDR2 YYNGEE. The CDR3 contains 16 residues. V was shortened by 0 bases and J by 0 bases, with 9 bases between the two germline ends. The DNA of the CDR3 is TGTGCCAGCAGCGTAGGGGACTTCCCGAACACCGGGGAGCTGTTTTTT. Protein product: CASSVGDFPNTGELFF.

The V gene is TRBV20-1, the J gene TRBJ2-1, with 7 nucleotides matching TRBD2. Trimming at V came to 3 bases and at J to 0 bases, leaving 5 bases not matched to a gene. Per germline, CDR1 DFQATT and CDR2 SNEGSKA (reference sequence). The CDR3 totals 15 residues. CDR3 in amino acids: CSASWGGGSYNEQFF. In DNA form, the CDR3 reads TGCAGTGCTAGTTGGGGGGGAGGCTCCTACAATGAGCAGTTCTTC.

This sequence joins TRBV5-1 and TRBJ2-6; possible D gene TRBD2, 5 bases. This CDR3 comprises 16 residues. Germline lookup yields CDR1 SGHRS and CDR2 YFSETQ. The germline V and J ends were trimmed by 4 bases and 0 bases, with 11 bases remaining between them. The CDR3 region has the DNA TGCGCCAGCAGCCAGGACTTGAACTCTGGGGCCAACGTCCTGACTTTC. Translation gives CASSQDLNSGANVLTF.

This sequence joins TRBV9 and TRBJ2-1; 9 bases map to TRBD1. The V gene's germline CDR1 is SGDLS and CDR2 YYNGEE. V lost 6 bases, J lost 3 bases, and 7 bases stayed unmatched. This CDR3 contains 15 residues. The CDR3 region is CASTPGTGFYNEQFF. The CDR3, as DNA: TGTGCCAGCACCCCCGGGACAGGGTTCTACAATGAGCAGTTCTTC.

This chain joins TRBV10-1 and TRBJ2-2, with 12 positions matching TRBD2. Germline CDR1 and CDR2: WNHNN and SYGVQD (reference sequence). The V gene end was trimmed by 3 bases and the J gene end by 7 bases; junction bases not matched to a gene: 9. The CDR3 totals 17 residues. CDR3 protein: CASSEFGLAGSFGELFF. DNA of the CDR3: TGCGCCAGCAGTGAATTCGGACTAGCGGGATCGTTCGGGGAGCTGTTTTTT.

This sequence joins TRBV13 and TRBJ2-1; 7 bases align to TRBD2. The V segment lost 3 bases and the J segment 3 bases; nucleotides outside the gene matches: 11. The CDR3 extends over 17 amino acids. Germline CDR1 reads PRHDT; CDR2 reads FYEKMQ (reference sequence). The CDR3 sequence: CASSLTGSGGSYNEQFF. CDR3 nucleotide sequence: TGTGCCAGCAGCTTGACCGGCTCGGGGGGAAGCTACAATGAGCAGTTCTTC.

This chain links TRBV2 with TRBJ2-1; TRBD2 agrees at 13 bases. Trimming took 4 bases from V and 7 from J; bases not matched to a gene: 7. This CDR3 has 16 amino acids. Germline V gene sequence: CDR1 SNHLY, CDR2 FYNNEI. As DNA, the CDR3 is TGTGCCAGCAGTGTCGGACTAGCGGGAGTGCGGAATGAGCAGTTCTTC. This codes for CASSVGLAGVRNEQFF.

There are a few counts of this clone. In DNA, the CDR3 is TGTGCCAGCAGCTTAATGCAGACAGTGAACACTGAAGCTTTCTTT. It yields the protein CASSLMQTVNTEAFF. This chain connects TRBV7-3 to TRBJ1-1; a possible D gene is TRBD1 (5 bases). The germline gives CDR1 SGHTA, CDR2 FQGTGA. With 1 base removed from V and 0 bases from J, the gap between germline ends came to 9 bases. This CDR3 comprises 15 residues.

This sequence joins TRBV2 and TRBJ1-2; possible D gene TRBD1, 5 bases. V was shortened by 6 bases and J by 4 bases, with 12 bases between the two germline ends. CDR3 size: 13 residues. Looked up from germline, CDR1 is SNHLY and CDR2 is FYNNEI. The CDR3 region has the DNA TGTGCCAGCAGCGAGTCAGGGTTCTATGGCTACACCTTC. Translated: CASSESGFYGYTF. The variable domain in full, completed from reference TRBV2 and TRBJ1-2, reads EPEVTQTPSHQVTQMGQEVILRCVPISNHLYFYWYRQILGQKVEFLVSFYNNEISEKSEIFDDQFSVERPDGSNFTLKIRSTKLEDSAMYFCASSESGFYGYTFGSGTRLTVV.

This chain uses TRBV6-6 with TRBJ1-1; D call uncertain. Germline values: CDR1 MNHNY, CDR2 SVGAGI (reference sequence). This CDR3 region has 12 residues. V lost 4 bases to trimming and J lost 4 bases, with 7 bases between them. Here the CDR3 reads CASSSFSTEAFF. The CDR3 DNA reads as TGTGCCAGCAGTTCTTTCTCCACTGAAGCTTTCTTT.

V and J are TRBV19 and TRBJ2-2; tentatively, D is TRBD2 (6 bases). The CDR3 has 16 residues. Trimming left V 9 bases short and J 4 bases short, with 21 bases between. The germline gives CDR1 LNHDA, CDR2 SQIVND (reference sequence). The CDR3 DNA is TGTGCCAGCACAATCCGTAGCGGCAGACCCACCGGGGAGCTGTTTTTT. Its translation: CASTIRSGRPTGELFF.

This rearrangement joins TRBV11-2 to TRBJ2-7; tentative D call: TRBD1 (5 bases). Germline assignment: CDR1 SGHAT and CDR2 FQNNGV. Trimming shortened V by 2 bases and J by 0 bases, and 8 bases separated the two germline ends. CDR3 length: 14 residues. CDR3 residues: CASSLSQGSYEQYV. The CDR3 nucleotides are TGTGCCAGCAGCTTAAGCCAGGGCTCCTACGAGCAGTACGTC.

The rearrangement links TRBV5-1 to TRBJ1-2, with D possibly TRBD1 on 5 matching bases. Germline V gene lookup returns CDR1 SGHRS and CDR2 YFSETQ. The CDR3 totals 13 residues. V gave up 5 bases and J gave up 4 bases, with 12 bases separating them. CDR3: CASRLDSSYGYTF. CDR3 DNA: TGCGCCAGCAGACTCGACAGCAGCTATGGCTACACCTTC.

The chain joins TRBV20-1 to TRBJ1-1; TRBD1 matches 11 bases. The CDR3 contains 11 residues. Germline V gives CDR1 DFQATT, CDR2 SNEGSKA (reference sequence). The CDR3 DNA reads TGCAGGGGGACAGGGGGGACTGAAGCTTTCTTT. It translates to CRGTGGTEAFF.

This chain uses TRBV4-2 with TRBJ2-5; 9 bases fit TRBD2. This CDR3 contains 17 residues. J lost 2 bases, V lost 1 base, and 8 bases had no gene match. Germline assignment: CDR1 LGHNA and CDR2 YNFKEQ. For the CDR3, the DNA is TGTGCCAGCAGCCAAGGGGTAGCGGGAGAGCTACAAGAGACCCAGTACTTC. Translated: CASSQGVAGELQETQYF.

CDR3 nucleotide sequence: TGTGCCAGTAGGAGACTAGCGGGAGATGAGGAGCAGTTCTTC. Translation gives CASRRLAGDEEQFF. The chain has TRBV19 and TRBJ2-1, with 12 bases identical to TRBD2. The V segment lost 6 bases and the J segment 10 bases; nucleotides outside the gene matches: 7. The germline gives CDR1 LNHDA, CDR2 SQIVND (reference sequence). The CDR3 is 14 residues long.